What follows describes a single TCR beta chain. The data stem from a study of blood T cell repertoires in COVID-19. For the study at large: Sites across the United States, Italy and Spain contributed samples from acute and convalescent COVID-19.

How the authors handled the data: Amplification from reference gene primers served as the basis for estimated nucleated cell counts. TCRdb's copy holds only in-frame clones and misses some; the assay was immunoSEQ multiplex PCR. V, J and clone size derive from that table, while D and trimming were established from the DNA sequence. The sample lists around 430,000 clones; around 89% were seen once. The CDR3 extends over 14 amino acids. The ends were cut back, 2 bases at V and 4 bases at J, with 8 bases in the middle. Germline values: CDR1 SGHTA, CDR2 FQGNSA. Followed over time, Seattle patients had been enrolled while infection was active.

This sequence was found in a woman aged 50 to 60 with COVID-19, enrolled during active disease. The V gene is TRBV7-2, the J gene TRBJ1-4, with D unclear. Source material: peripheral blood. CDR3: CASSLTRSNEKLFF. The CDR3 DNA sequence: TGTGCCAGCAGCTTAACAAGGAGTAATGAAAAACTGTTTTTT. Combining the CDR3 with reference TRBV7-2 and TRBJ1-4 gives the whole variable domain GAGVSQSPSNKVTEKGKDVELRCDPISGHTALYWYRQSLGQGLEFLIYFQGNSAPDKSGLPSDRFSAERTGGSVSTLTIQRTQQEDSAVYLCASSLTRSNEKLFFGSGTQLSVL.